This T cell receptor (beta chain) was identified during a study of T-cell reconstitution after alpha-beta-depleted transplantation in children listed by TCRdb under 2016. With regard to the full study: T-cell immune reconstitution after TCRalphabeta/CD19-depleted allogeneic hematopoietic cell transplantation in children was quantitatively tracked in the study by means of TCR repertoire profiling.

The CDR3 measures 14 amino acids from cysteine to phenylalanine. The CDR3 DNA has 42 bases and is translated from base 1. Relative to germline, V is 7 bases shorter and J is 0 bases shorter, with 11 bases between their ends. Library generation was performed with PCR. Sequenced using an Illumina HiSeq 2500. Molecular barcoding was employed in the preparation of TCR libraries, with unique molecular identifiers being used to normalize TCRbeta repertoire quantification. TCRdb reprocessing: public reads trimmed at Q25 with fastp, clones called with MiXCR, in-frame beta chains kept. Rows with a matching CDR3 protein are joined into one entry that keeps the most common DNA and genes. The sample table holds 200,000 to 250,000 distinct CDR3 sequences, of which about 9.5% were seen once. Of the sample, roughly 6.2% falls within the top ten clones. The sample holds a few counts of this clonotype. What antigen it recognizes has not been identified. Base quality data are lacking; no much larger clone is found one base away.

The sequence came from a human donor who donated a stem cell graft to a child with acute lymphoblastic leukemia. This specimen was PBMCs from the stem cell graft donor, taken from the stem cell graft. Here the chain combines TRBV12-3 or TRBV12-4 and TRBJ2-3; the D match is possibly TRBD1 or TRBD2, with 5 bases aligned in each. Read as DNA, the sequence is TGTGCCAGCAAGCGAGGGGCTAGCACAGATACGCAGTATTTT. Its translation reads: CASKRGASTDTQYF.